This T cell receptor beta chain originates from a study of identical twins (TCRdb year 2016). As for the study more broadly: To test whether fetal clonotypes persist, the study used deep sequencing on TCR alpha and beta repertoires from monozygotic twins, unrelated adults of various ages, and cord blood. Replicate twin experiments were performed at different times using different library preparation protocols to rule out contamination. Here is what the overall study found, with its caveats: Conclusions relied on cross-sectional statistical analysis, since the same donors could not be followed over many years. Zero-insertion analyses could be partly confounded by invariant T cells such as MAIT and iNKT, although diverse VJ usage argued against such confounding for most clonotypes. In monozygotic twins, recombination models systematically underestimated out-of-frame TCR alpha sharing, but the models matched the sharing seen between unrelated individuals. Fewer insertions were carried by abundant cord blood beta clonotypes, a similar but weaker trend appeared in young adult naive repertoires, and no such trend appeared in memory repertoires. In beta out-of-frame sequences, excess twin sharing was weaker, because having fewer shared sequences lowered the signal-to-noise ratio. Compared with coincidental sharing between unrelated individuals, out-of-frame TCR alpha sequences shared between twins showed an excess of sequences with low generation probability.

All donors were healthy Caucasians. The twin cohort consisted of three pairs of female monozygotic twins, all aged about 18 to 29 years. Peripheral blood mononuclear cells were the source from which RNA for the TCR libraries was isolated. CDR3 length: 14 amino acids, cysteine to phenylalanine. CDR3 DNA only is kept here, 42 bases in frame from base 1. V and J lose 4 bases and 0 bases, and a span of 8 bases separates them. Reading the germline V gene gives CDR1 SGHRS and CDR2 YFSETQ. Library preparation employed 5' RACE. Sequencing used an Illumina HiSeq 2000. A universal primer binding site was added through template switching, and the final cDNA carried a unique molecular identifier so that TCR cDNA molecules could be counted accurately. First-strand cDNA for TCR alpha and beta chains was synthesized from specific primers in the conserved constant-segment region. To control for contamination, every cDNA library carried two barcodes: a SMART-Mk sample barcode plus Illumina barcodes. TruSeq adapter sequences along with Illumina sample barcodes were introduced in two successive PCR steps. The TCR alpha and beta cDNA libraries were sequenced on the Illumina HiSeq platform using custom primers. The study's own analysis went as follows. MiGEC was used to process raw reads and extract unique molecular identifiers, and MiXCR was used to find CDR3 positions. Recombination models were inferred per individual with the repgenHMM and IGoR tools using an EM algorithm. The analysis of shared clonotypes was done with the tcR package in R, with sharing normalized by the product of cloneset sizes. Out-of-frame nonproductive sequences were analyzed to study raw recombination free of thymic and clonal selection effects. TCRdb applied fastp at Q25 and MiXCR to the public reads, then kept only in-frame beta chains. Rows are unified per CDR3 protein, each entry keeping the most common DNA and genes. TCRdb's processing, not the authors', yielded these V and J calls. The sample includes some 660,000 distinct CDR3 sequences, with 8.6% observed a single time. In total, the top ten clones hold around 0.98% of the sample.

This clonotype was counted many times. There is no known antigen for this receptor. One base away there is no much larger clone; base qualities are not given. Another study also made use of these data, one on yellow fever vaccine responses in identical twins. The second paper states: According to the authors, the vaccine-induced T cell response in identical twins seemed to be partly convergent and partly specific to each individual. In identical twins, the study followed T cell clones that responded to the vaccine with precision.

This receptor chain uses TRBV5-1 and TRBJ1-3, with the identity of the D gene unclear. The TCR comes from a woman aged 18-35 years in good health. The sequencing input was PBMCs. The CDR3 loop reads CASSPDGSGNTIYF. The nucleotide sequence is TGCGCCAGCAGCCCGGACGGCTCTGGAAACACCATATATTTT.